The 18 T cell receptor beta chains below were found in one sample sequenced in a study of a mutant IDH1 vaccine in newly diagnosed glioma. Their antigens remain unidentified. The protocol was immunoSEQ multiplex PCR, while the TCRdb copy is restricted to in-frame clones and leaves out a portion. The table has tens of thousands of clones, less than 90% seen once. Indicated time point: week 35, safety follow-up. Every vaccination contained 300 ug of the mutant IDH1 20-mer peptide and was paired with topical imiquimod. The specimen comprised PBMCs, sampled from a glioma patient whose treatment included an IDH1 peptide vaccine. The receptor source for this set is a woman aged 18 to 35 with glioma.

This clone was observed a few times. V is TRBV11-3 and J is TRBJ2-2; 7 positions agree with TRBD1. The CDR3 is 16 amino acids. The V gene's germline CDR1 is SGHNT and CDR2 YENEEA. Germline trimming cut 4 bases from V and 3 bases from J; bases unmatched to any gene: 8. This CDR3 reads CASSYRQGRDTGELFF. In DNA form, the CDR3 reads TGTGCCAGCAGCTATCGACAGGGAAGGGACACCGGGGAGCTGTTTTTT.

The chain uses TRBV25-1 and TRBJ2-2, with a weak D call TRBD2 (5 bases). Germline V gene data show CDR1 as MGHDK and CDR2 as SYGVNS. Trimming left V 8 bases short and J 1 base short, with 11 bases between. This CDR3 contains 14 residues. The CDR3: CASRYGMNTGELFF. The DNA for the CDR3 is TGTGCCAGCCGGTACGGGATGAACACCGGGGAGCTGTTTTTT.

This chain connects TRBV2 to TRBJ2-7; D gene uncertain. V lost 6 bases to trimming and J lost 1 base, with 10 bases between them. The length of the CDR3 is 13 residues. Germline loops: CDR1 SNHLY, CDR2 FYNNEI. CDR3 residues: CASRDGPSYEQYF. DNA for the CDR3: TGTGCCAGCAGAGACGGTCCGTCCTACGAGCAGTACTTC.

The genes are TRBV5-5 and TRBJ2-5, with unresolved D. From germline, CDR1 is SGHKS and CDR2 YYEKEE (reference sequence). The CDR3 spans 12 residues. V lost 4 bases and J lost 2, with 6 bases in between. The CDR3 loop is CASSLQQETQYF. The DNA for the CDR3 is TGTGCCAGCAGCCTCCAACAAGAGACCCAGTACTTC. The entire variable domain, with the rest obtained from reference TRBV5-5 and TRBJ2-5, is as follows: DAGVTQSPTHLIKTRGQQVTLRCSPISGHKSVSWYQQVLGQGPQFIFQYYEKEERGRGNFPDRFSARQFPNYSSELNVNALLLGDSALYLCASSLQQETQYFGPGTRLLVL.

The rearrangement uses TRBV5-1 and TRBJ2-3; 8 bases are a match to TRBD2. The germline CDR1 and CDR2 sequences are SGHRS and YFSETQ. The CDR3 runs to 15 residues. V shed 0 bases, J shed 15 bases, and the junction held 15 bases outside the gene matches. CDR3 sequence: CASSLEGTSSFPHYF. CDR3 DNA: TGCGCCAGCAGCTTGGAGGGGACTAGTTCATTTCCACATTATTTT.

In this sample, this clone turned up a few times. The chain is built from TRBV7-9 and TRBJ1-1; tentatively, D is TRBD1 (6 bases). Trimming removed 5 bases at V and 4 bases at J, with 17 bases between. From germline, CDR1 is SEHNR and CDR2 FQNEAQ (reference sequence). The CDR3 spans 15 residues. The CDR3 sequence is CASSGYDRQSTEAFF. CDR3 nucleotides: TGTGCCAGCAGCGGATACGACAGGCAGAGCACTGAAGCTTTCTTT.

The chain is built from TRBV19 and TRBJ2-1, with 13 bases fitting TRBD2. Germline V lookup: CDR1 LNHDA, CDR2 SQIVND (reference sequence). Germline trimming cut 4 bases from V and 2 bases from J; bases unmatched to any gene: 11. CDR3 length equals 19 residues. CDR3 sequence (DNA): TGTGCCAGTAGTACCGGACTAGCGGGAGCTAGTAGGGCCTACAATGAGCAGTTCTTC. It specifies CASSTGLAGASRAYNEQFF.

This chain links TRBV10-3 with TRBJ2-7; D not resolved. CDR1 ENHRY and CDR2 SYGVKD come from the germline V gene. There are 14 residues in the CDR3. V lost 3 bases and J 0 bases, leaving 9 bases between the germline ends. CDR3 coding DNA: TGTGCCATCAGTGATCTGGCAGCCTCCTACGAGCAGTACTTC. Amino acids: CAISDLAASYEQYF.

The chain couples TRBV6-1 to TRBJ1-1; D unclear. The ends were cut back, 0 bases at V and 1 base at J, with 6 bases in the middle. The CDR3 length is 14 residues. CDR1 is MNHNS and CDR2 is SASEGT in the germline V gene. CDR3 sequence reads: CASSEAFRNTEAFF. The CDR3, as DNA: TGTGCCAGCAGTGAAGCATTTAGGAACACTGAAGCTTTCTTT.

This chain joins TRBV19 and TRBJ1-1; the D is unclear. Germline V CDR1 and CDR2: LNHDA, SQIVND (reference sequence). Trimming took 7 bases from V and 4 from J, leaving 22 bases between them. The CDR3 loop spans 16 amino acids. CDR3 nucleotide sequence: TGTGCCAGTACCATACGGGCCGGCCGGATGGGCACTGAAGCTTTCTTT. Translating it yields CASTIRAGRMGTEAFF. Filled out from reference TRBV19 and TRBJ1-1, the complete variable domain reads DGGITQSPKYLFRKEGQNVTLSCEQNLNHDAMYWYRQDPGQGLRLIYYSQIVNDFQKGDIAEGYSVSREKKESFPLTVTSAQKNPTAFYLCASTIRAGRMGTEAFFGQGTRLTVV.

CDR3 amino acids: CASTPGSGNTIYF. The CDR3 nucleotides are TGCGCCAGCACCCCTGGCTCTGGAAACACCATATATTTT. The V and J genes are TRBV5-1 and TRBJ1-3; D is undetermined. The V gene lost 6 bases and the J gene lost 0 bases, with 7 bases spanning the gap. The CDR3 runs 13 residues. Germline loops: CDR1 SGHRS, CDR2 YFSETQ.

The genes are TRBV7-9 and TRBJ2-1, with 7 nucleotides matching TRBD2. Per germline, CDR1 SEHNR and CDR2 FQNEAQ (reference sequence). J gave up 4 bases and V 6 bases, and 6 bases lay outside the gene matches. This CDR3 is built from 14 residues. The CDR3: CASSYSGSYNEQFF. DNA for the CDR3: TGTGCCAGCAGTTATAGCGGGTCATACAATGAGCAGTTCTTC.

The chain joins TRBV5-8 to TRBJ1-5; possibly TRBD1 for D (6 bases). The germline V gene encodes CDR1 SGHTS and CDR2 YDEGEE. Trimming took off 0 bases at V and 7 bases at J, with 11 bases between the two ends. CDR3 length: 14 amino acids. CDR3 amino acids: CASSLVGAGQPQHF. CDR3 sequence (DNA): TGTGCCAGCAGCTTGGTGGGGGCCGGACAGCCCCAGCATTTT.

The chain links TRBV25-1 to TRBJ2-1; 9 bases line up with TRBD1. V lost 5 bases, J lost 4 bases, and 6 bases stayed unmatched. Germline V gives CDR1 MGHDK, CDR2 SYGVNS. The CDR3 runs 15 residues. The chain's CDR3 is CASSFRTGAYNEQFF. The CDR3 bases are TGTGCCAGCAGTTTTCGGACAGGGGCTTACAATGAGCAGTTCTTC.

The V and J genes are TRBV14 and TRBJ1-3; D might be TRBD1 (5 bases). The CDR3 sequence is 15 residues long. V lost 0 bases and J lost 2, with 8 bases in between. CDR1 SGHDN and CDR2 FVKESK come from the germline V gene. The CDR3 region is CASSQDRVPGNTIYF. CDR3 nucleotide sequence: TGTGCCAGCAGCCAAGACAGGGTACCTGGAAACACCATATATTTT.

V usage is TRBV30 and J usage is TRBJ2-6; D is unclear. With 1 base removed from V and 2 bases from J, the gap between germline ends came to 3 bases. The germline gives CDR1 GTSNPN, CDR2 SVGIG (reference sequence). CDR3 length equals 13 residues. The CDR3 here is CAWSGAGANVLTF. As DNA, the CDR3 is TGTGCCTGGAGTGGGGCTGGGGCCAACGTCCTGACTTTC.

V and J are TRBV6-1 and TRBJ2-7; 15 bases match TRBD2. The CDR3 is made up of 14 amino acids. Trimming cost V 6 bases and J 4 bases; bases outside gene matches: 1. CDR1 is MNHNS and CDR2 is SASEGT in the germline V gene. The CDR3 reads CASSGTSGRYEQYF. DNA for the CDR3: TGTGCCAGCAGCGGGACTAGCGGGAGGTACGAGCAGTACTTC.

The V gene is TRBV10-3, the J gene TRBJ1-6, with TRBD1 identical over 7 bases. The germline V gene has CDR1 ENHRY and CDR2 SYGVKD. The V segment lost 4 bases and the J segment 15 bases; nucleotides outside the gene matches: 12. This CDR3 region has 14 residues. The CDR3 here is CAISAQTGSGLLHF. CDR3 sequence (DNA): TGTGCCATCAGTGCTCAGACAGGGAGTGGACTCCTCCACTTT.